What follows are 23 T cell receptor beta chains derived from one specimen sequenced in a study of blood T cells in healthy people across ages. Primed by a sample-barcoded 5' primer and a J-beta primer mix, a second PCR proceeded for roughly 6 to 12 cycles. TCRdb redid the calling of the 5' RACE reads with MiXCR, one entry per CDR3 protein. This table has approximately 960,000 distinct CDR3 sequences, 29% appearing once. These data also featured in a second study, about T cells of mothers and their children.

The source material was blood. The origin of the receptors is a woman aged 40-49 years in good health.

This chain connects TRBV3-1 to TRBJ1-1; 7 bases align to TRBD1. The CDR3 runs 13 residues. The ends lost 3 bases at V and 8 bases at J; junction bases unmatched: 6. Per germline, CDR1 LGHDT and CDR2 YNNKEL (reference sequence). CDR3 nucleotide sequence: TGTGCCAGCAGCCAGGGGGAGGGGGCAGAAGCTTTCTTT. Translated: CASSQGEGAEAFF.

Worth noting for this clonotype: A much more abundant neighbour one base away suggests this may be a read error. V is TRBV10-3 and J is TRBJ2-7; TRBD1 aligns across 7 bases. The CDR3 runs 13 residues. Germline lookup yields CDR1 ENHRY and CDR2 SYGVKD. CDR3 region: CTISSDRMGEQYF. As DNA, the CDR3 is TGTACCATCAGCTCGGACAGGATGGGCGAGCAGTACTTC.

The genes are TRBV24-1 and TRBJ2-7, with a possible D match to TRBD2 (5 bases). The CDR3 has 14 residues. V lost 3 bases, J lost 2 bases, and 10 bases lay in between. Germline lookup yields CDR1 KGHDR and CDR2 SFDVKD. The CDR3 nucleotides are TGTGCCACCAGTGATCGCGACGGGACCTACGAGCAGTACTTC. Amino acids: CATSDRDGTYEQYF.

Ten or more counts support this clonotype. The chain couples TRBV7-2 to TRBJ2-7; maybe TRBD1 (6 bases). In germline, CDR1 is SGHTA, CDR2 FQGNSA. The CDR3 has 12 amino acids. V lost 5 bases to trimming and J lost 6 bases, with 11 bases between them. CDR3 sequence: CASSPMGAEQYF. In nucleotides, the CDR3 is TGTGCCAGCAGCCCCATGGGGGCCGAGCAGTACTTC. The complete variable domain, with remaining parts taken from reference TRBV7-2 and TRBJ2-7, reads GAGVSQSPSNKVTEKGKDVELRCDPISGHTALYWYRQSLGQGLEFLIYFQGNSAPDKSGLPSDRFSAERTGGSVSTLTIQRTQQEDSAVYLCASSPMGAEQYFGPGTRLTVT.

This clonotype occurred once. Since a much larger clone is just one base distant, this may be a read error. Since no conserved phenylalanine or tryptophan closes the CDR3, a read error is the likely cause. In DNA form, the CDR3 reads TGTGCCAGCAGCTTAGGACGAGGAAACAACGAGCAGTACATC. It translates to CASSLGRGNNEQYI. This chain joins TRBV7-2 and TRBJ2-5; D gene unclear. The DNA end favors TRBJ2-7, so the J call may be wrong. CDR3 length: 14 amino acids. Germline CDR1 and CDR2: SGHTA and FQGNSA.

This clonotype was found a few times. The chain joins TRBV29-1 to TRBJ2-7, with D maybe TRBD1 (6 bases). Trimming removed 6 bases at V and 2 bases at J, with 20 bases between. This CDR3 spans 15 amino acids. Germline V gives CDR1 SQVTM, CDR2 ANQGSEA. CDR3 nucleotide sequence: TGCAGCGTGAGACAGAACCTAAAGGGGGCCTACGAGCAGTACTTC. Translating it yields CSVRQNLKGAYEQYF.

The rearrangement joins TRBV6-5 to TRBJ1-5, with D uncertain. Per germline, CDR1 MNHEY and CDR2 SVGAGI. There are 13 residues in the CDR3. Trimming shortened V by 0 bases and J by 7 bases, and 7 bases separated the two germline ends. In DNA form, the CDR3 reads TGTGCCAGCAGTTACTCGGAAACGCAGCCCCAGCATTTT. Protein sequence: CASSYSETQPQHF.

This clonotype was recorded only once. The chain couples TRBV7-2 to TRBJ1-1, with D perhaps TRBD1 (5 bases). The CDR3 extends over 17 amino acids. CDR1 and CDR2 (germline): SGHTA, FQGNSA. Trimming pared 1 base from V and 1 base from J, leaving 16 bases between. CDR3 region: CASSLGGGRTRNTEAFF. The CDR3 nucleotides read TGTGCCAGCAGCTTAGGCGGGGGAAGGACACGGAACACTGAAGCTTTCTTT.

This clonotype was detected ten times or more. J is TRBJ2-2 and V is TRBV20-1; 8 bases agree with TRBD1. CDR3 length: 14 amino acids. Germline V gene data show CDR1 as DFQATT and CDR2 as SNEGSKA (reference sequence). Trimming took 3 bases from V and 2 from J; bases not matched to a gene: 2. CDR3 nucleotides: TGCAGTGCTAGGGCAGGGGGCAACACCGGGGAGCTGTTTTTT. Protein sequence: CSARAGGNTGELFF.

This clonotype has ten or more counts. In DNA, the CDR3 is TGTGCCACCAGCAGGGACAGGGAGAGCGAGCAGTACTTC. This translates into CATSRDRESEQYF. The rearrangement uses TRBV15 and TRBJ2-7; 8 bases fit TRBD1. CDR3 length equals 13 residues. The J segment lost 6 bases and the V segment lost 3 bases, leaving 4 bases of the junction unmatched. Germline values: CDR1 LNHNV, CDR2 YYDKDF (reference sequence).

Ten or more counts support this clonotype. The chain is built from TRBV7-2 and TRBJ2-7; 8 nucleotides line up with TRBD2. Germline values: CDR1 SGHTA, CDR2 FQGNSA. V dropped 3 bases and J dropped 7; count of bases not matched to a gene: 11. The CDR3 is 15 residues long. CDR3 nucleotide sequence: TGTGCCAGCAGCTTCCGGCGGGGGGCGACGAGAGAGCAGTACTTC. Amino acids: CASSFRRGATREQYF. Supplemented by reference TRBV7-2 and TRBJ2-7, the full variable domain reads GAGVSQSPSNKVTEKGKDVELRCDPISGHTALYWYRQSLGQGLEFLIYFQGNSAPDKSGLPSDRFSAERTGGSVSTLTIQRTQQEDSAVYLCASSFRRGATREQYFGPGTRLTVT.

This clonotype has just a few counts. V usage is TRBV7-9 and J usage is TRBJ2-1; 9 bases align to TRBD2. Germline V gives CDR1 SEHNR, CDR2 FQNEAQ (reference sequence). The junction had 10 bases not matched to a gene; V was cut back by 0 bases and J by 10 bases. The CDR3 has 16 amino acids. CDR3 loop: CASSLALSGGPREQFF. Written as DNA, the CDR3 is TGTGCCAGCAGCTTAGCGCTAAGCGGGGGGCCACGGGAGCAGTTCTTC.

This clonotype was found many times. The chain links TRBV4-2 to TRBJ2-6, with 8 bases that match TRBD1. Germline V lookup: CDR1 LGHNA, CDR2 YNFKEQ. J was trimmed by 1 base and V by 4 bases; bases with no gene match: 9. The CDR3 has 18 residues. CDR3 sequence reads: CASSPRKQGGSGANVLTF. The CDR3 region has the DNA TGTGCCAGCAGCCCCCGCAAACAGGGGGGATCTGGGGCCAACGTCCTGACTTTC.

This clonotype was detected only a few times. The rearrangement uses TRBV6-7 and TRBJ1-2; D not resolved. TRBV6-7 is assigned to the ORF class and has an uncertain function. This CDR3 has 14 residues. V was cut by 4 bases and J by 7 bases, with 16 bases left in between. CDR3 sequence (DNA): TGTGCCAGCAGTTCCGGAGCATCGAGAAGTGGCTACACCTTC. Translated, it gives CASSSGASRSGYTF.

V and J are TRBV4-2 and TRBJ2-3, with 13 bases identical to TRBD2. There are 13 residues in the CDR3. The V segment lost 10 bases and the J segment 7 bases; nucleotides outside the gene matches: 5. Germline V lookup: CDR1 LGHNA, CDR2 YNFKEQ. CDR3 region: CATTSGGEYTQYF. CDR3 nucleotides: TGTGCCACCACTAGCGGGGGGGAATATACGCAGTATTTT.

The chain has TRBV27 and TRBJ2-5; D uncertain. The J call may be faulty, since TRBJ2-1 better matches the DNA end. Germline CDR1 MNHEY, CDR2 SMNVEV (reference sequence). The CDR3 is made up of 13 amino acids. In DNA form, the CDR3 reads TGTGCCAGCACCGGTTGGAATCAAGAGACCCAGTTCTTC. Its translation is CASTGWNQETQFF.

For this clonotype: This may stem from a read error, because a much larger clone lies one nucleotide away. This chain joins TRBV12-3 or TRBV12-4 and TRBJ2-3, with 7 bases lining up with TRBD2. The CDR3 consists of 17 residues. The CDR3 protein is CPSRESLAGESTDTQYF. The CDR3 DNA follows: TGTCCCAGCAGAGAAAGCCTGGCGGGGGAGAGCACAGATACGCAGTATTTT.

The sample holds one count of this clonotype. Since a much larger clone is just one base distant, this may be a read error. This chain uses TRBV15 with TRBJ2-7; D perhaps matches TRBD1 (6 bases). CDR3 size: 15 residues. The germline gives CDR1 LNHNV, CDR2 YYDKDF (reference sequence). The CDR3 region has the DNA TGTGCCACCAGCAGAGACCCGGGACAAGTCTACGAGCGGTACTTC. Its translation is CATSRDPGQVYERYF.

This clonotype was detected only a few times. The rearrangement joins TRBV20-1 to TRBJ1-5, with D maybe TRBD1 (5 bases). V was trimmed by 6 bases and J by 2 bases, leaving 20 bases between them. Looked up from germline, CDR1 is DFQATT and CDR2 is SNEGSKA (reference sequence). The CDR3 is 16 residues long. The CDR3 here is CSAREGQYRGNQPQHF. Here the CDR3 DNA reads TGCAGTGCGAGGGAGGGGCAATATAGGGGCAATCAGCCCCAGCATTTT.

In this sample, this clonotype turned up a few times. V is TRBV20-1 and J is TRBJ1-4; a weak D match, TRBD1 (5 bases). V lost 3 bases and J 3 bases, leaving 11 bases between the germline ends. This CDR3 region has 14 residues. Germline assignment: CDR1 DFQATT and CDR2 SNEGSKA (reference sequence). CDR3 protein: CSASIGGSNEKLFF. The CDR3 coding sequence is TGCAGTGCTAGTATCGGGGGATCTAATGAAAAACTGTTTTTT.

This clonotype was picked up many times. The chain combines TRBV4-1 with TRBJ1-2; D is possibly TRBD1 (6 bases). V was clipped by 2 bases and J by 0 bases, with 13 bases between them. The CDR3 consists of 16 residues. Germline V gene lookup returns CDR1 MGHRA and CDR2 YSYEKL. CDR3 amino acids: CASSQYRDTANYGYTF. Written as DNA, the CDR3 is TGCGCCAGCAGCCAATACCGGGACACCGCTAACTATGGCTACACCTTC.

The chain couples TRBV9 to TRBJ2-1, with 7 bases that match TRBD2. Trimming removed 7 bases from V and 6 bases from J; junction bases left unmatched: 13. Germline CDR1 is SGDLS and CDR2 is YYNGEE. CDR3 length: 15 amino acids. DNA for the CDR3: TGTGCCAGCTGCGCGTACAGGTCGGGAGGCAATGAGCAGTTCTTC. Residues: CASCAYRSGGNEQFF.

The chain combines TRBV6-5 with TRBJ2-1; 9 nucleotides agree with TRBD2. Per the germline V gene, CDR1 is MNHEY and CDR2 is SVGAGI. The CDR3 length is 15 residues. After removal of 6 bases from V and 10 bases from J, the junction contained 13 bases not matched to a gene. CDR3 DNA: TGTGCCAGCAGCGCCCGACTAGCGGTGGAGGCGGAGCAGTTCTTC. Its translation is CASSARLAVEAEQFF.